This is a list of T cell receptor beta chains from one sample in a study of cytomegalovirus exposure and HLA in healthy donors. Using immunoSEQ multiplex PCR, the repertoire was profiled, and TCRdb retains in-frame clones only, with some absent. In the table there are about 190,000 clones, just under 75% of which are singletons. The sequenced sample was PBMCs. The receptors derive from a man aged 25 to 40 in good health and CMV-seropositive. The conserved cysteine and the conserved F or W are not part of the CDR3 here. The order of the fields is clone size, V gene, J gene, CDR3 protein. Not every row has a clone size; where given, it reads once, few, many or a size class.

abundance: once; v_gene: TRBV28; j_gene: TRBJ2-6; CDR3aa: ASTKIVPGANVLT
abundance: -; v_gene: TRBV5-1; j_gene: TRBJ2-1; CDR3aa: ASSLPRTSGYNEQF
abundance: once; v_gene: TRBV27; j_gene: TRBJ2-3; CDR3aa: ASSLSKGAGTDTQY
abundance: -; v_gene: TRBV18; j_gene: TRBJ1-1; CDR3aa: ASSSQTGRNTEAF
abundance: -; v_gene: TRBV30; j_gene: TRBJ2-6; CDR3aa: AWSFYSGANVLT
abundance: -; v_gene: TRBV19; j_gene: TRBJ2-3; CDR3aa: ASRTSGGALTDTQY
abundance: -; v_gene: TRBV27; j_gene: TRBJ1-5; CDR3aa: ASSLGRGNQPQH
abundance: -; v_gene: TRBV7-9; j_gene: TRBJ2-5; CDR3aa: ASSFPADSQETQY
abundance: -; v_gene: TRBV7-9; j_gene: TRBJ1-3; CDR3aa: AQRAASSGNTIY
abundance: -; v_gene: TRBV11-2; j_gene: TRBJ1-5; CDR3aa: ASSPGQGTQPQH
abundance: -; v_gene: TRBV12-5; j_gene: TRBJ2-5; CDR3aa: ASGFGHRQETQY
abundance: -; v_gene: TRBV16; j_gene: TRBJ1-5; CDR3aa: ASSPQLTGNQPQH
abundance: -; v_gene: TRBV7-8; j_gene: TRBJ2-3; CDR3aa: ASSSRRRGTSTDTQY
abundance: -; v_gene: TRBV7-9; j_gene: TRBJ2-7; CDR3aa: ASSSRNGGAGEQY
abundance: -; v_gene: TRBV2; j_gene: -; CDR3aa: ASSWTGQAYEQY
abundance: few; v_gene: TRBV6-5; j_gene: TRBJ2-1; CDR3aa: ASSYGTGGGNEQF
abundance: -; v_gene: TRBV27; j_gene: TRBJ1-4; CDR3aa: ASSPLSRGREKLF
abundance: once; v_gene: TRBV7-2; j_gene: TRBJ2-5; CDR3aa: ASSQTSGTGGETQY
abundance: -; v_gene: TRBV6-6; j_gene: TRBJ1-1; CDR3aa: ASSYSRATTNTEAF
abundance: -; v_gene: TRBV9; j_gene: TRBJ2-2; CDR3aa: ASSVDLGNGELF
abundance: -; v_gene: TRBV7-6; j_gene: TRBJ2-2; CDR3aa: ASTPGTGRGNTGELF
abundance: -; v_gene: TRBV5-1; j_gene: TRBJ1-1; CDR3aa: ASSGGTVEAF
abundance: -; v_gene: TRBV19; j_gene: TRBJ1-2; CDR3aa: ASSGQLNYGYT
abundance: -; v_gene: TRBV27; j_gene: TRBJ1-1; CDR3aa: ASSSGLNTEAF
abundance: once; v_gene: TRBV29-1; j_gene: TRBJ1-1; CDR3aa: SVQTYTEAF
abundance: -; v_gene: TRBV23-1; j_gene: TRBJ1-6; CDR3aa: ASSQSPGAHGITGSPLH
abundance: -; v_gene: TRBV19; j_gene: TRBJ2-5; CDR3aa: ASSSRWAGGKETQY
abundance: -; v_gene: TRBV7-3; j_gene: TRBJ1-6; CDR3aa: ASSLTGRGNSPLH
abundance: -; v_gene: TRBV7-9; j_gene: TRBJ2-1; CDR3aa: ASSLPATGLAGDNEQF
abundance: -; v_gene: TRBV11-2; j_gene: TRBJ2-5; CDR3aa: ASSVRNRGGETQY
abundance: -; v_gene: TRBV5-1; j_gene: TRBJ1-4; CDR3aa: ASSEGTQNEKLF
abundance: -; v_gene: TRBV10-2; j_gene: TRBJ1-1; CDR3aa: ASKQNTEAF
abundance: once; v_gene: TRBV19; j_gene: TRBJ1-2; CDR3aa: ASSIDTYDGYT
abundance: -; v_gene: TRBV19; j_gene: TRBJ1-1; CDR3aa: ASRRGNRDLNTEAF
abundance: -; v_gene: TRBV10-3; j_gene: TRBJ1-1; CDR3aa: AISELQTGEAF
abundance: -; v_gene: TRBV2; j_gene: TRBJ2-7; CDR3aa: ASSSEIGGYEQY
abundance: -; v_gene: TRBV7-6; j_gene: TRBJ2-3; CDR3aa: ASSSSGRGTDTQY
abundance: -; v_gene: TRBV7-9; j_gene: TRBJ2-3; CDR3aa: ASSLLWGTSGTDTQY
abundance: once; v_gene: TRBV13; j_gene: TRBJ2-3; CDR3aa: ASRGASDTQY
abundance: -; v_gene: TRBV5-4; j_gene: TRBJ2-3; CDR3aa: ASSYGLELTDTQY
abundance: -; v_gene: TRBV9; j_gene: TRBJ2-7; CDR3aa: ASSPTSGGYEQY
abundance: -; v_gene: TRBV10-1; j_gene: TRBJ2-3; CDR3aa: ASKGEREGHYGTQY
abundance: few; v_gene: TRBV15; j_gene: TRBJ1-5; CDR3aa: ATSREGGVGEPQH
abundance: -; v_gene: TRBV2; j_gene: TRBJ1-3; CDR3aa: ASMTWGAGNTIY
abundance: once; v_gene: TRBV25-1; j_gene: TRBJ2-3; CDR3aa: ASSDWGSGNTDTQY
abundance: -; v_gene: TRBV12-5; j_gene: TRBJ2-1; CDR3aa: ASGPTGVNEQF
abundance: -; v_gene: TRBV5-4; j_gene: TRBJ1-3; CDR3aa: ASSLALGRDLGNTIY
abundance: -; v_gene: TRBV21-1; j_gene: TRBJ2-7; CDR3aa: ASSKAERPLYEQY